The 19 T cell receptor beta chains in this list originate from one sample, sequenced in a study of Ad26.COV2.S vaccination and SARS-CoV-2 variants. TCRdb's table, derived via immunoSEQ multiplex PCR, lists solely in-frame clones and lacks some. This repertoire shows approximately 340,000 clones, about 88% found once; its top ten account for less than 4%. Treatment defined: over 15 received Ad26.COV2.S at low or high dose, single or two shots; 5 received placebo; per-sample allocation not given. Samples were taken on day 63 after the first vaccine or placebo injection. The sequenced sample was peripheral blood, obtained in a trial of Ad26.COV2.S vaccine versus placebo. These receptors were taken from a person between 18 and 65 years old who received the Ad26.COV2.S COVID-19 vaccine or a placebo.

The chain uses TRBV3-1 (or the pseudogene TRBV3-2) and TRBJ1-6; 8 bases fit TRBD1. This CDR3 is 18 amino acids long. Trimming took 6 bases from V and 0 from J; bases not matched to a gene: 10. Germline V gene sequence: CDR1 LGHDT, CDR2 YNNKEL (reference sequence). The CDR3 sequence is CASRDRDRRDSYNSPLHF. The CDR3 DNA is TGTGCCAGCAGGGACCGGGACAGGCGCGACTCCTATAATTCACCCCTCCACTTT.

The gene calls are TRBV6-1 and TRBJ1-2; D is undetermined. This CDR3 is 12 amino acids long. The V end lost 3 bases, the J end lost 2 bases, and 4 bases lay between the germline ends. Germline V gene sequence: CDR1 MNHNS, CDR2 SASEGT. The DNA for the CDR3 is TGTGCCAGCAGTGATCCGAACTATGGCTACACCTTC. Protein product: CASSDPNYGYTF.

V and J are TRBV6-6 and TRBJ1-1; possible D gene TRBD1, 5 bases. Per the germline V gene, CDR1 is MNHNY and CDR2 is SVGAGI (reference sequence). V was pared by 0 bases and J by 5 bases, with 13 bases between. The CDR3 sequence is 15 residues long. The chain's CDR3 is CASSYSSAGRTEAFF. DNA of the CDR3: TGTGCCAGCAGTTACTCGAGCGCAGGGAGAACTGAAGCTTTCTTT.

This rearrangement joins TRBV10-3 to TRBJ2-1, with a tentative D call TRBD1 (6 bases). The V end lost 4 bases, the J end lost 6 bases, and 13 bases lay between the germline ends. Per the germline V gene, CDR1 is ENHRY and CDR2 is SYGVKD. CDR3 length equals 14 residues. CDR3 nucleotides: TGTGCCATCAGTGCTACAGGGTTGTTCAATGAGCAGTTCTTC. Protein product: CAISATGLFNEQFF.

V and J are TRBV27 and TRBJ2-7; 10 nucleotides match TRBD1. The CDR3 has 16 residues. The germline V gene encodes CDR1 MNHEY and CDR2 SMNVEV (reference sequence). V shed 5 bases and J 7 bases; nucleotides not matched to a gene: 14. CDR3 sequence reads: CASSRQPGQGNREQYF. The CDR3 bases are TGTGCCAGCAGTAGACAACCGGGACAGGGGAACCGAGAGCAGTACTTC.

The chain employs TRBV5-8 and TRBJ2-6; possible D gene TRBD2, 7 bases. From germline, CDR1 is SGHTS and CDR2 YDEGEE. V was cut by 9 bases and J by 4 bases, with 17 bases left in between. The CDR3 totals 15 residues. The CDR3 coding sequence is TGTGCCACACTAGGGGGGGCGGACGGGGCCAACGTCCTGACTTTC. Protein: CATLGGADGANVLTF.

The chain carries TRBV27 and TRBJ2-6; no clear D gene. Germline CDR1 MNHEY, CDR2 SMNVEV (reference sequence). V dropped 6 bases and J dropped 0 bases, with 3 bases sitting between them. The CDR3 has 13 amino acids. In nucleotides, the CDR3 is TGTGCCAGCAGACCCTCTGGGGCCAACGTCCTGACTTTC. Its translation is CASRPSGANVLTF.

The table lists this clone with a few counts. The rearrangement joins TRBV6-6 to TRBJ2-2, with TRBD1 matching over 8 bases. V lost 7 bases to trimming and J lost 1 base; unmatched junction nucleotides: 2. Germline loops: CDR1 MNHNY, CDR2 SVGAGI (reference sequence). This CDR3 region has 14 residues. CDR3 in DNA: TGTGCCAGCAACGACAGGGGGAACACCGGGGAGCTGTTTTTT. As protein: CASNDRGNTGELFF.

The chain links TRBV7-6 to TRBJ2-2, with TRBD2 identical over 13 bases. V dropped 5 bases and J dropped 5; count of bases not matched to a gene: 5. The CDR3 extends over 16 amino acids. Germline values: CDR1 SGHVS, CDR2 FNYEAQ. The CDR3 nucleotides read TGTGCCAGCAGCGGTCGGACTAGCGGGAGAACCGGGGAGCTGTTTTTT. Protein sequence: CASSGRTSGRTGELFF.

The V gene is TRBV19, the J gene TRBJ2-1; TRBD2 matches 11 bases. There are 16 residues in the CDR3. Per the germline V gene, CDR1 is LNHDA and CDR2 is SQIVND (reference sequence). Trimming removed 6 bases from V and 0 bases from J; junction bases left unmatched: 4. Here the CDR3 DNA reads TGTGCCAGTAGGGCGACTAGCGGGGACTCCTACAATGAGCAGTTCTTC. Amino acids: CASRATSGDSYNEQFF.

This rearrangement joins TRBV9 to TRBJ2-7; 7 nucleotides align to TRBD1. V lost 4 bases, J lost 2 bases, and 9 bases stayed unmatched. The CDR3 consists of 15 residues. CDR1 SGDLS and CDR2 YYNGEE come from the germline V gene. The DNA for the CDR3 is TGTGCCAGCAGCACCAGAGGGGACAGTCCCTACGAGCAGTACTTC. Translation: CASSTRGDSPYEQYF.

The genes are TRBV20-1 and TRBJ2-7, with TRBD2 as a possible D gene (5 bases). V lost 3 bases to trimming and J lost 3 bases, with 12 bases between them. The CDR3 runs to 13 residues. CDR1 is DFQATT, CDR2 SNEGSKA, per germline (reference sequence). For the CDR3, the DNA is TGCAGTGCTAGTGAGGGCCTCGTCTACGAGCAGTACTTC. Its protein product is CSASEGLVYEQYF.

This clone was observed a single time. This CDR3 is CASSDPAAEETQYF. Here the CDR3 DNA reads TGTGCCAGCAGTGACCCCGCGGCGGAAGAGACCCAGTACTTC. The V gene is TRBV2, the J gene TRBJ2-5; D is unresolved. Germline values: CDR1 SNHLY, CDR2 FYNNEI. Between the trimmed V and J ends, which lost 3 bases and 3 bases, there was a span of 11 bases. The CDR3 extends over 14 amino acids.

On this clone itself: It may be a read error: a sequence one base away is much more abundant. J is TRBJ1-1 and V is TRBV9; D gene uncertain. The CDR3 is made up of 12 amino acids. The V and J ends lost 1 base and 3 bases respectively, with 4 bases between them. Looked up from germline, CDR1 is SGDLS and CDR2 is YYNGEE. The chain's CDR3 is CASSVSDTEAFF. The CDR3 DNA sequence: TGTGCCAGCAGCGTATCAGACACTGAAGCTTTCTTT.

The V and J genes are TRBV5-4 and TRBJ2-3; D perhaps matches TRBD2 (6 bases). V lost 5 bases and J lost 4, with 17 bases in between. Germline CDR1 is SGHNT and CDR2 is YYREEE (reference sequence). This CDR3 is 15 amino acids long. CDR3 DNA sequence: TGTGCCAGCAGGGCCGGGGGAGTAGCTCCAGATACGCAGTATTTT. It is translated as CASRAGGVAPDTQYF.

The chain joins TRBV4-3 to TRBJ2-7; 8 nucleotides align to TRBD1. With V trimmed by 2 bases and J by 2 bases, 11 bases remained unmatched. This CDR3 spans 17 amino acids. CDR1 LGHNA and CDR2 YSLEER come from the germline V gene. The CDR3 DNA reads TGCGCCAGCAGCCAAACAATACTTGGGACAGGTACCTACGAGCAGTACTTC. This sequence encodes CASSQTILGTGTYEQYF.

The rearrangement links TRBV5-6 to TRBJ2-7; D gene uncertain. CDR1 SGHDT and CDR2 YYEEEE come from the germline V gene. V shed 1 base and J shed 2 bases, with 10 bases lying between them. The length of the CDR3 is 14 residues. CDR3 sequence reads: CASSLKRATYEQYF. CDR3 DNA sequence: TGTGCCAGCAGCTTGAAACGCGCCACCTACGAGCAGTACTTC.

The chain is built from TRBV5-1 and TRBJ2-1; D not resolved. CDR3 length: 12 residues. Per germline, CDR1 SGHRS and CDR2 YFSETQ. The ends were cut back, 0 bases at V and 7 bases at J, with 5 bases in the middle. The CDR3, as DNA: TGCGCCAGCAGCTTGGCTCTAAATGAGCAGTTCTTC. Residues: CASSLALNEQFF.

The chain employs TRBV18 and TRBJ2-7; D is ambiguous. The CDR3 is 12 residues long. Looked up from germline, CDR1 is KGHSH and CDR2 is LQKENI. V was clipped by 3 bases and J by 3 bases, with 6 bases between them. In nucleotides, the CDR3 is TGTGCCAGCTCACCGCAGATCTACGAGCAGTACTTC. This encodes CASSPQIYEQYF.